The present TCR beta chain was sequenced within a study of preoperative IRX-2 immunotherapy in early breast cancer. The treatment: preoperative locoregional IRX-2 cytokine immunotherapy. Preoperative locoregional IRX-2 cytokine immunotherapy was tested in the phase Ib source study. Libraries were prepared by immunoSEQ multiplex PCR; TCRdb keeps only in-frame clonotypes and omits some of them. The sample holds 30,000 to 45,000 clones, 80% to 90% seen once. The V and J ends lost 10 bases and 3 bases, in that order; junction bases with no gene match: 14. Germline-derived CDR1 and CDR2 are LNHDA and SQIVND (reference sequence). This CDR3 contains 16 residues.

The chain is built from TRBV19 and TRBJ1-2; 10 nucleotides line up with TRBD1. The clonotype originates from a human donor with breast cancer. The sequencing here drew on lymph node tissue, taken after IRX-2 immunotherapy. CDR3: CATRRTETGGDYGYTF. The CDR3 DNA reads as TGTGCCACCAGAAGAACCGAGACAGGGGGCGACTATGGCTACACCTTC. Complete variable domain (other parts from reference TRBV19 and TRBJ1-2): DGGITQSPKYLFRKEGQNVTLSCEQNLNHDAMYWYRQDPGQGLRLIYYSQIVNDFQKGDIAEGYSVSREKKESFPLTVTSAQKNPTAFYLCATRRTETGGDYGYTFGSGTRLTVV.